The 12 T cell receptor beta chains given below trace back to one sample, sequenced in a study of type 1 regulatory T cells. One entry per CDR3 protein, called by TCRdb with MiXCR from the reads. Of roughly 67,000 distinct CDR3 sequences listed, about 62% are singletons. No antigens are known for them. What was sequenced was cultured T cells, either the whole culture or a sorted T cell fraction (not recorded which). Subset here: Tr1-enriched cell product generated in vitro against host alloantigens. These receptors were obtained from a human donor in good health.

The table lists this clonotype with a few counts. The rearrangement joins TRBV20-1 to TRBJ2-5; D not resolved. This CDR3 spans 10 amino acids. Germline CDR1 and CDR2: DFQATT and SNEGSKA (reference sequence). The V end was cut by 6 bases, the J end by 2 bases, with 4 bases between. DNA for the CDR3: TGCAGTGCGCGTCAAGAGACCCAGTACTTC. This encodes CSARQETQYF.

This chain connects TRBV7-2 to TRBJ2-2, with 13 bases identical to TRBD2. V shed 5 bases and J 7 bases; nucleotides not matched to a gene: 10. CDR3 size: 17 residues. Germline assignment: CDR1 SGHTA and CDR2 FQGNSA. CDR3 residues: CASSPILAGGRGGELFF. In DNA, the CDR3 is TGTGCCAGCAGCCCGATACTAGCGGGAGGGCGAGGCGGGGAGCTGTTTTTT.

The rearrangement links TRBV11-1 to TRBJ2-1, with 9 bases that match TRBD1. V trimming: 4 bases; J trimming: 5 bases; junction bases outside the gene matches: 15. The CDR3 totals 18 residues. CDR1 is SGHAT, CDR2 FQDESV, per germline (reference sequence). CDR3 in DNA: TGTGCCAGCAGCTCCAGCCTGGGACAGGGCCATTCTAACAATGAGCAGTTCTTC. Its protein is CASSSSLGQGHSNNEQFF.

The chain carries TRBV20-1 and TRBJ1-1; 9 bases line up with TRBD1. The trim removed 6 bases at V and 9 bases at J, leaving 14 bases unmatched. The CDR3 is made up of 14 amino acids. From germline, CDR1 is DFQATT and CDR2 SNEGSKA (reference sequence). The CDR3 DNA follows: TGCAGTGCCGAACATCCGGGACAGGGAAGCCAAGCTTTCTTT. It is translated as CSAEHPGQGSQAFF.

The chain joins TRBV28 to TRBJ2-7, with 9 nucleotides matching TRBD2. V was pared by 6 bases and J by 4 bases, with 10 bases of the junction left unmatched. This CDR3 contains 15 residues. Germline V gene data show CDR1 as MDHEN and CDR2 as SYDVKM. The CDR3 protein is CASSPSGAKLYEQYF. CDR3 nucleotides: TGTGCCAGCAGCCCTAGCGGGGCCAAGTTGTACGAGCAGTACTTC.

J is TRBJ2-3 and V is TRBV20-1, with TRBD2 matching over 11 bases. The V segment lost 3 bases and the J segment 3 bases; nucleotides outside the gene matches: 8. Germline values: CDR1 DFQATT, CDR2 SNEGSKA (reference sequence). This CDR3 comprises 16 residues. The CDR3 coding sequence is TGCAGTGCTAGCCATTATTTAGCGGGAGGGACAGATACGCAGTATTTT. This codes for CSASHYLAGGTDTQYF.

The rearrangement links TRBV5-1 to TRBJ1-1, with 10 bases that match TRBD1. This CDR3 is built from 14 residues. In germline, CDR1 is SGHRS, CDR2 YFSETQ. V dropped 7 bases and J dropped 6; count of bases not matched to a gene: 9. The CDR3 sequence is CASRGQGEGSEAFF. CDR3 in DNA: TGCGCCAGCCGCGGACAGGGGGAGGGTTCTGAAGCTTTCTTT.

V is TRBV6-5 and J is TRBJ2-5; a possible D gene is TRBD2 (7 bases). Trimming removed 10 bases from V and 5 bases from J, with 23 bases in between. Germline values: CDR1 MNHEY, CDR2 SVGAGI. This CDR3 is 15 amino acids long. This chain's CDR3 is CANTPNRGAGETQYF. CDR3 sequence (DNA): TGTGCCAACACCCCCAACCGGGGGGCGGGGGAGACCCAGTACTTC.

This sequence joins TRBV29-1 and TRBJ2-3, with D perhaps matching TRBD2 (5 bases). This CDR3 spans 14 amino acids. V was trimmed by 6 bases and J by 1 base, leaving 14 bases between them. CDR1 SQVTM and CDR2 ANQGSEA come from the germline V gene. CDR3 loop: CSVEGGLGTDTQYF. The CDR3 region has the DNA TGCAGCGTAGAGGGTGGATTGGGCACAGATACGCAGTATTTT.

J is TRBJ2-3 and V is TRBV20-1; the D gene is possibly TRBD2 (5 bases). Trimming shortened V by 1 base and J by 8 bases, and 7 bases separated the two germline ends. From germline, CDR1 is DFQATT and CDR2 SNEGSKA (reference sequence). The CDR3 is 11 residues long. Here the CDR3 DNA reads TGCAGTGCTAGAGGTGGGAGTACGCAGTATTTT. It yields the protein CSARGGSTQYF.

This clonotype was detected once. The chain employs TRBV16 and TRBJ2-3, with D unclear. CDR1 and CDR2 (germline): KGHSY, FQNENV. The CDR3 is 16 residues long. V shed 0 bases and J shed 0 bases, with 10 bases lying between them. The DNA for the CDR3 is TGTGCCAGCAGCCAATCCCTCCCGCCTAGCACAGATACGCAGTATTTT. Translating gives CASSQSLPPSTDTQYF.

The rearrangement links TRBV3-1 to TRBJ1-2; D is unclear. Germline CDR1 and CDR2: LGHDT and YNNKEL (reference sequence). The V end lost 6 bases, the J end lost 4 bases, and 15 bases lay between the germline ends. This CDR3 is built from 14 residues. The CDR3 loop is CASRKEPGSYGYTF. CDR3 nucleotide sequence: TGTGCCAGCAGAAAAGAACCAGGATCCTATGGCTACACCTTC.